Presented here are 32 T cell receptor beta chains from one specimen sequenced in a study of neoadjuvant nivolumab and ipilimumab in lung cancer. Sequencing used immunoSEQ multiplex PCR; TCRdb keeps in-frame clones, though not all of them. The sample yields 13,000 or so clones, 90% to 97% seen once. The sequencing here drew on peripheral blood, taken after neoadjuvant nivolumab, alone or with ipilimumab, at or shortly before surgery. These receptors all come from an adult with non-small cell lung cancer.

The chain couples TRBV19 to TRBJ2-5; 7 nucleotides match TRBD2. The germline V gene encodes CDR1 LNHDA and CDR2 SQIVND (reference sequence). CDR3 size: 14 residues. Trimming took 3 bases from V and 7 from J; bases not matched to a gene: 8. As DNA, the CDR3 is TGTGCCAGTAGTATGACGCGGGAGCGGGCGACCCAGTACTTC. Amino acids: CASSMTRERATQYF. The whole variable domain, filled in from reference TRBV19 and TRBJ2-5, reads DGGITQSPKYLFRKEGQNVTLSCEQNLNHDAMYWYRQDPGQGLRLIYYSQIVNDFQKGDIAEGYSVSREKKESFPLTVTSAQKNPTAFYLCASSMTRERATQYFGPGTRLLVL.

This rearrangement joins TRBV6-6 to TRBJ2-1; perhaps TRBD1 as D (6 bases). The CDR3 spans 16 residues. CDR1 MNHNY and CDR2 SVGAGI come from the germline V gene (reference sequence). V was pared by 6 bases and J by 0 bases, with 15 bases between. CDR3 residues: CASRLQGLDSYNEQFF. CDR3 DNA sequence: TGTGCCAGCAGATTACAGGGCTTAGACTCCTACAATGAGCAGTTCTTC.

The CDR3 DNA is TGTGCCAGCTCACCTGGACTAGCGGGAGGAGGGGCAGATACGCAGTATTTT. Encoded protein: CASSPGLAGGGADTQYF. The chain carries TRBV18 and TRBJ2-3, with 14 nucleotides matching TRBD2. This CDR3 region has 17 residues. The junction had 6 bases not matched to a gene; V was cut back by 3 bases and J by 4 bases. Germline CDR1 is KGHSH and CDR2 is LQKENI.

V and J are TRBV28 and TRBJ2-7; D unresolved. In germline, CDR1 is MDHEN, CDR2 SYDVKM. The length of the CDR3 is 14 residues. V was shortened by 3 bases and J by 1 base, with 10 bases between the two germline ends. The CDR3 DNA is TGTGCCAGCAGTTTCGTTCTAGGGTCCTACGAGCAGTACTTC. It specifies CASSFVLGSYEQYF. Based on the CDR3 plus reference TRBV28 and TRBJ2-7, the full variable domain is DVKVTQSSRYLVKRTGEKVFLECVQDMDHENMFWYRQDPGLGLRLIYFSYDVKMKEKGDIPEGYSVSREKKERFSLILESASTNQTSMYLCASSFVLGSYEQYFGPGTRLTVT.

CDR3 DNA: TGTGCCAGCAGCCGCGGGTTGGAGACCCAGTACTTC. This translates into CASSRGLETQYF. The rearrangement links TRBV7-9 to TRBJ2-5; maybe TRBD2 (5 bases). The CDR3 totals 12 residues. Trimming removed 5 bases at V and 5 bases at J, with 9 bases between. Germline assignment: CDR1 SEHNR and CDR2 FQNEAQ (reference sequence).

The gene calls are TRBV9 and TRBJ2-5; TRBD1 aligns across 7 bases. CDR3 length: 16 residues. Trimming at V came to 0 bases and at J to 3 bases, leaving 8 bases not matched to a gene. Per germline, CDR1 SGDLS and CDR2 YYNGEE. The CDR3 bases are TGTGCCAGCAGCGTAGGGTTAGGGGGCGAAGAAGAGACCCAGTACTTC. This sequence encodes CASSVGLGGEEETQYF. Full variable domain (outside the CDR3, taken from reference TRBV9 and TRBJ2-5): DSGVTQTPKHLITATGQRVTLRCSPRSGDLSVYWYQQSLDQGLQFLIQYYNGEERAKGNILERFSAQQFPDLHSELNLSSLELGDSALYFCASSVGLGGEEETQYFGPGTRLLVL.

The chain is built from TRBV18 and TRBJ1-1, with 8 bases that match TRBD1. V shed 3 bases, J shed 5 bases, and the junction held 5 bases outside the gene matches. Per germline, CDR1 KGHSH and CDR2 LQKENI. The CDR3 sequence is 14 residues long. The CDR3 loop reads CASSPGQGRTEAFF. CDR3 DNA: TGTGCCAGCTCACCCGGACAGGGAAGGACTGAAGCTTTCTTT. Full variable domain (remainder filled in from reference TRBV18 and TRBJ1-1): NAGVMQNPRHLVRRRGQEARLRCSPMKGHSHVYWYRQLPEEGLKFMVYLQKENIIDESGMPKERFSAEFPKEGPSILRIQQVVRGDSAAYFCASSPGQGRTEAFFGQGTRLTVV.

The chain employs TRBV7-8 and TRBJ2-1, with no clear D. Per the germline V gene, CDR1 is SGHVS and CDR2 is FQNEAQ. The V end was cut by 4 bases, the J end by 10 bases, with 11 bases between. The CDR3 loop spans 12 amino acids. DNA of the CDR3: TGTGCCAGCAGCTCGGAGTTTGTGGAGCAGTTCTTC. This codes for CASSSEFVEQFF.

The chain recombines TRBV7-9 with TRBJ1-1, with no clear D. Trimming shortened V by 3 bases and J by 8 bases, and 7 bases separated the two germline ends. The CDR3 covers 11 residues. Germline CDR1 is SEHNR and CDR2 is FQNEAQ (reference sequence). The DNA of the CDR3 is TGTGCCAGCAGCTTCCCTCAAGAAGCTTTCTTT. It is translated as CASSFPQEAFF.

This chain connects TRBV28 to TRBJ2-7; no reliable D call. Deletions cut 4 bases from V and 0 bases from J, with 13 bases between. The CDR3 covers 15 residues. Per germline, CDR1 MDHEN and CDR2 SYDVKM. The CDR3 DNA follows: TGTGCCAGCAGTTCCCAGGCCACCTACTCCTACGAGCAGTACTTC. Amino acid sequence: CASSSQATYSYEQYF.

The chain combines TRBV30 with TRBJ1-2; no reliable D call. The germline V gene encodes CDR1 GTSNPN and CDR2 SVGIG (reference sequence). This CDR3 comprises 14 residues. Between the trimmed V and J ends, which lost 1 base and 4 bases, there was a span of 13 bases. CDR3 sequence reads: CAWSAGGAGYGYTF. The CDR3 DNA is TGTGCCTGGAGTGCCGGAGGAGCGGGCTATGGCTACACCTTC.

A remark on this clone: The same CDR3 arises from other DNA sequences in this sample as well. This chain connects TRBV9 to TRBJ1-3; TRBD1 agrees at 10 bases. The CDR3 extends over 15 amino acids. The germline gives CDR1 SGDLS, CDR2 YYNGEE. J gave up 7 bases and V 3 bases, and 7 bases lay outside the gene matches. CDR3 coding DNA: TGTGCCAGCAGCGCACCCGACAGGGGGCGGAACACCATATATTTT. Its protein is CASSAPDRGRNTIYF.

This chain uses TRBV19 with TRBJ2-7; D uncertain. Trimming took 3 bases from V and 0 from J, leaving 12 bases between them. CDR1 LNHDA and CDR2 SQIVND come from the germline V gene (reference sequence). The CDR3 is made up of 15 amino acids. CDR3 amino acids: CASSIGNLNSYEQYF. CDR3 sequence (DNA): TGTGCCAGTAGTATCGGCAACCTTAACTCCTACGAGCAGTACTTC.

This chain uses TRBV28 with TRBJ2-3; unclear D gene. The germline V and J ends were trimmed by 6 bases and 2 bases, with 18 bases remaining between them. The germline gives CDR1 MDHEN, CDR2 SYDVKM. The CDR3 loop spans 16 amino acids. CDR3 nucleotides: TGTGCCAGCAGGGATCCACCGGCATTGAACACAGATACGCAGTATTTT. This sequence encodes CASRDPPALNTDTQYF.

The CDR3 sequence: CASSYRGSGNTIYF. The CDR3 DNA sequence: TGTGCCAGCAGCTACAGGGGGTCAGGAAACACCATATATTTT. The chain uses TRBV7-8 and TRBJ1-3, with 8 bases fitting TRBD1. There are 14 residues in the CDR3. Per germline, CDR1 SGHVS and CDR2 FQNEAQ. Trimming at V came to 4 bases and at J to 4 bases, leaving 3 bases not matched to a gene.

V and J are TRBV28 and TRBJ1-2; 9 nucleotides line up with TRBD1. There are 15 residues in the CDR3. J lost 4 bases, V lost 4 bases, and 7 bases had no gene match. Germline CDR1 is MDHEN and CDR2 is SYDVKM. The CDR3 here is CASSSWTGAFYGYTF. CDR3 bases: TGTGCCAGCAGTTCCTGGACAGGGGCCTTCTATGGCTACACCTTC.

V is TRBV28 and J is TRBJ2-7, with 7 bases identical to TRBD1. CDR3 length: 17 residues. CDR1 is MDHEN, CDR2 SYDVKM, per germline. V lost 1 base, J lost 2 bases, and 11 bases stayed unmatched. CDR3 loop: CASSLSFGRDRTYEQYF. The CDR3 DNA sequence: TGTGCCAGCAGTTTATCTTTCGGCCGGGACAGAACCTACGAGCAGTACTTC.

The V and J genes are TRBV11-3 and TRBJ2-2; the match to TRBD1 covers 7 bases. The CDR3 spans 16 residues. Trimming took 5 bases from V and 4 from J; bases not matched to a gene: 10. Germline V gives CDR1 SGHNT, CDR2 YENEEA. The CDR3 bases are TGTGCCAGCAGCCCCAGCGGACAGGCGCGCACCGGGGAGCTGTTTTTT. Translated, it gives CASSPSGQARTGELFF.

This chain joins TRBV28 and TRBJ2-6; TRBD2 matches at 7 bases. This CDR3 contains 15 residues. V lost 10 bases and J lost 0; bases outside the gene matches: 6. CDR1 and CDR2 (germline): MDHEN, SYDVKM. The CDR3: CAIQRENSGANVLTF. The CDR3, as DNA: TGTGCCATTCAGCGGGAAAACTCTGGGGCCAACGTCCTGACTTTC.

A few counts support this clone. V gene TRBV5-6 combines with J gene TRBJ1-1; tentatively, D is TRBD1 (6 bases). Germline-derived CDR1 and CDR2 are SGHDT and YYEEEE. Between the trimmed V and J ends, which lost 2 bases and 4 bases, there was a span of 12 bases. There are 14 residues in the CDR3. CDR3 DNA sequence: TGTGCCAGCAGCTTATGGGGGCTAGGCACTGAAGCTTTCTTT. Translating it yields CASSLWGLGTEAFF.

V and J are TRBV7-9 and TRBJ2-7; D uncertain. V was clipped by 2 bases and J by 4 bases, with 12 bases between them. Germline values: CDR1 SEHNR, CDR2 FQNEAQ (reference sequence). This CDR3 comprises 14 residues. The CDR3 reads CASSLRRDGYEQYF. The CDR3 nucleotides read TGTGCCAGCAGCTTACGACGAGACGGGTACGAGCAGTACTTC.

The V gene is TRBV29-1, the J gene TRBJ2-7; D unresolved. Looked up from germline, CDR1 is SQVTM and CDR2 is ANQGSEA. V lost 5 bases and J lost 6, with 23 bases in between. This CDR3 is 15 amino acids long. The CDR3 loop is CSVNLVGQATGEQYF. CDR3 DNA sequence: TGCAGCGTTAATTTGGTAGGGCAGGCGACCGGCGAGCAGTACTTC.

The chain has TRBV18 and TRBJ2-7, with D hard to call. The V gene's germline CDR1 is KGHSH and CDR2 LQKENI. V was cut by 3 bases and J by 0 bases, with 6 bases left in between. The CDR3 extends over 13 amino acids. The DNA of the CDR3 is TGTGCCAGCTCACCTCCGGTCTCCTACGAGCAGTACTTC. It specifies CASSPPVSYEQYF.

The chain has TRBV2 and TRBJ2-7; 7 nucleotides match TRBD1. CDR1 is SNHLY, CDR2 FYNNEI, per germline. The CDR3 is made up of 15 amino acids. The ends lost 0 bases at V and 2 bases at J; junction bases unmatched: 4. The CDR3 reads CASSEAWGTAYEQYF. The CDR3 nucleotides read TGTGCCAGCAGTGAAGCGTGGGGGACAGCCTACGAGCAGTACTTC.

The rearrangement joins TRBV29-1 to TRBJ2-3; D perhaps matches TRBD2 (7 bases). CDR3 length equals 13 residues. CDR1 is SQVTM and CDR2 is ANQGSEA in the germline V gene. The V gene lost 8 bases and the J gene lost 1 base, with 13 bases spanning the gap. The CDR3 coding sequence is TGCAGCAAAGGGGAGGGGGGCACAGATACGCAGTATTTT. This sequence encodes CSKGEGGTDTQYF.

The rearrangement links TRBV19 to TRBJ1-2; D remains unclear. In germline, CDR1 is LNHDA, CDR2 SQIVND (reference sequence). V gave up 3 bases and J gave up 5 bases, with 22 bases separating them. This CDR3 has 17 amino acids. The CDR3 here is CASSMLKDQGPSYGYTF. CDR3 nucleotides: TGTGCCAGTAGTATGCTTAAAGATCAAGGGCCGTCATATGGCTACACCTTC. Variable domain in full (rest from reference TRBV19 and TRBJ1-2): DGGITQSPKYLFRKEGQNVTLSCEQNLNHDAMYWYRQDPGQGLRLIYYSQIVNDFQKGDIAEGYSVSREKKESFPLTVTSAQKNPTAFYLCASSMLKDQGPSYGYTFGSGTRLTVV.

CDR3 in DNA: TGCAGCGTTGAAGCGAGGGGTACTAAAGCTTTCTTT. It specifies CSVEARGTKAFF. This chain links TRBV29-1 with TRBJ1-1, with a tentative D call TRBD1 (5 bases). The V end was cut by 1 base, the J end by 9 bases, with 12 bases between. Germline V gene sequence: CDR1 SQVTM, CDR2 ANQGSEA. This CDR3 has 12 amino acids. Filled out from reference TRBV29-1 and TRBJ1-1, the complete variable domain reads SAVISQKPSRDICQRGTSLTIQCQVDSQVTMMFWYRQQPGQSLTLIATANQGSEATYESGFVIDKFPISRPNLTFSTLTVSNMSPEDSSIYLCSVEARGTKAFFGQGTRLTVV.

This chain uses TRBV11-2 with TRBJ1-2; D unclear. V was cut by 0 bases and J by 8 bases, with 13 bases left in between. The germline V gene has CDR1 SGHAT and CDR2 FQNNGV. CDR3 length: 14 amino acids. CDR3 amino acids: CASSLDVGTEGYTF. The CDR3 DNA is TGTGCCAGCAGCTTAGATGTGGGTACGGAGGGCTACACCTTC.

V usage is TRBV5-1 and J usage is TRBJ2-1, with D possibly TRBD1 on 6 matching bases. V lost 0 bases to trimming and J lost 10 bases, with 14 bases between them. Germline V gene lookup returns CDR1 SGHRS and CDR2 YFSETQ. This CDR3 region has 14 residues. The CDR3 spells CASSLGQASSEQFF. DNA for the CDR3: TGCGCCAGCAGCTTGGGACAGGCTTCATCCGAGCAGTTCTTC.

This rearrangement joins TRBV2 to TRBJ2-2; possible D gene TRBD2, 5 bases. This CDR3 spans 13 amino acids. The V gene lost 7 bases and the J gene lost 1 base, with 7 bases spanning the gap. Germline assignment: CDR1 SNHLY and CDR2 FYNNEI. The CDR3 protein is CASTSGNTGELFF. Written as DNA, the CDR3 is TGTGCCAGCACCAGCGGGAACACCGGGGAGCTGTTTTTT. The complete variable domain, with remaining parts taken from reference TRBV2 and TRBJ2-2, reads EPEVTQTPSHQVTQMGQEVILRCVPISNHLYFYWYRQILGQKVEFLVSFYNNEISEKSEIFDDQFSVERPDGSNFTLKIRSTKLEDSAMYFCASTSGNTGELFFGEGSRLTVL.

The chain is built from TRBV10-3 and TRBJ2-1; 11 nucleotides line up with TRBD2. Germline V gene data show CDR1 as ENHRY and CDR2 as SYGVKD. CDR3 length equals 16 residues. J gave up 4 bases and V 6 bases, and 8 bases lay outside the gene matches. The CDR3 DNA sequence: TGTGCCATCAGCCACCCGGGACTAGCGGTTTACAATGAGCAGTTCTTC. Translated: CAISHPGLAVYNEQFF.

The rearrangement uses TRBV14 and TRBJ1-3, with D perhaps TRBD1 (6 bases). Germline CDR1 and CDR2: SGHDN and FVKESK. The CDR3 spans 16 residues. The ends were cut back, 0 bases at V and 4 bases at J, with 13 bases in the middle. The CDR3 region has the DNA TGTGCCAGCAGCCAAGATCTACGGGGGCCAGGAAACACCATATATTTT. Translated: CASSQDLRGPGNTIYF.